This record looks at one T cell receptor (beta chain) sequence and its context. The data stem from a study of OX40 agonist ivuxolimab in advanced cancers. TCRdb's table, derived via immunoSEQ multiplex PCR, lists solely in-frame clones and lacks some. The repertoire holds more than 65,000 clones, with approximately 80% as singletons. Between the trimmed V and J ends, which lost 10 bases and 2 bases, there was a span of 9 bases. The CDR3 sequence is 11 residues long. Germline values: CDR1 MNHNY, CDR2 SVGAGI (reference sequence). The TCR comes from an adult with an advanced solid tumor such as melanoma, head and neck, liver or kidney cancer. This specimen consisted of CD4+ or CD8+ T cells sorted from blood, obtained in a trial of the OX40 agonist ivuxolimab. The J gene is TRBJ2-7, the V gene TRBV6-6; a possible D gene is TRBD2 (5 bases). CDR3 amino acids: CATRGAYEQYF. CDR3 in DNA: TGTGCCACCCGGGGTGCCTACGAGCAGTACTTC.